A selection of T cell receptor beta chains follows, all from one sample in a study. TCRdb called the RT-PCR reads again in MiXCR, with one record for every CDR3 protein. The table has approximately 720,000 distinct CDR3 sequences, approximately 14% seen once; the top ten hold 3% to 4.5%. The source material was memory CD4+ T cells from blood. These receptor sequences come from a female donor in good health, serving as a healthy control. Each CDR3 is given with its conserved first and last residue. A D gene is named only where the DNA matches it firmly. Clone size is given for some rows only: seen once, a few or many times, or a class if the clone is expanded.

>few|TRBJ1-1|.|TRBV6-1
TGTGCCAGCAGTGAAGCTGGGGGGGATACTGAAGCTTTCTTT
CASSEAGGDTEAFF
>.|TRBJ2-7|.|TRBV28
TGTGCCAGCAGTTTCCCCAGGGCAGGCTACGAGCAGTACTTC
CASSFPRAGYEQYF
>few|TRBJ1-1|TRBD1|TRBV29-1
TGCAGCGTCCGAACAGGGGGCACTGAAGCTTTCTTT
CSVRTGGTEAFF
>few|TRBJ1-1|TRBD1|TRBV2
TGTGCCAGCAGTAGGAAGGGGACAGCTACTGAAGCTTTCTTT
CASSRKGTATEAFF
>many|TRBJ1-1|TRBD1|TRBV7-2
TGTGCCAGCAGTCCGGGACAGGGTCGCACTGAAGCTTTCTTT
CASSPGQGRTEAFF
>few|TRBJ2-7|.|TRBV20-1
TGCAGTGCCGGGGCCCTCTCCTACGAGCAGTACTTC
CSAGALSYEQYF
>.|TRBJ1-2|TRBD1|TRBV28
TGTGCCAGCAGTTCAGAACAGGGGGGAGGCTACACCTTC
CASSSEQGGGYTF
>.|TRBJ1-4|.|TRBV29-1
TGCAGCGTGGAGGTTGGCACTAATGAAAAACTGTTTTTT
CSVEVGTNEKLFF
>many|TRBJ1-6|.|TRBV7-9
TGTGCCAGCAGCTCCTTTACAGGGATATATAATTCACCCCTCCACTTT
CASSSFTGIYNSPLHF
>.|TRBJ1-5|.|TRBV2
TGTGCCAGCAGAGCTCCGGGGCGGTTCAATCAGCCCCAGCATTTT
CASRAPGRFNQPQHF
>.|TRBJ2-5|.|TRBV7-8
TGTGCCAGCAGCCGCCGCTTGGGTCCAGTCCAAGAGACCCAGTACTTC
CASSRRLGPVQETQYF
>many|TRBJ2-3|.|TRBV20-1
TGCAGTGCTCCGCCCCCGGCAGATACGCAGTATTTT
CSAPPPADTQYF
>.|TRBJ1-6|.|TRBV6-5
TGTGCCAGCAGTTACGGTGGAGGAGGGTCACCCCTCCACTTT
CASSYGGGGSPLHF
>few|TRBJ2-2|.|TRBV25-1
TGTGCCAGCAGTGAAAAGCACACGAACACCGGGGAGCTGTTTTTT
CASSEKHTNTGELFF
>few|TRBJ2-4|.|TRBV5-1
TGCGCCAGCAGCTTGGGCCTCGCGTGGAACATTCAGTACTTC
CASSLGLAWNIQYF
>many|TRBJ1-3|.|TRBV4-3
TGCGCCAGCAGCCCGACGGCAATGGCCTCTGGAAACACCATATATTTT
CASSPTAMASGNTIYF
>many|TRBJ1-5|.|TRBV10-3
TGTGCCATCACCCAGCCCCAGCATTTT
CAITQPQHF
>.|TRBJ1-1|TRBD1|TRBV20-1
TGCAGTGCGGACAGGGAGAACACTGAAGCTTTCTTT
CSADRENTEAFF
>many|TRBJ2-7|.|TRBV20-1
TGCAGTGCTTCTCCCCGACCTGGCGAGCAGTACTTC
CSASPRPGEQYF
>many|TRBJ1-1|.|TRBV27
TGTGCCAGCAGTTATCAGATGAACACTGAAGCTTTCTTT
CASSYQMNTEAFF
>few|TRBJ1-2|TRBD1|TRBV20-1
TGCAGTGCCAGAGACCTTCACGACAGGGGCGATGGCTACACCTTC
CSARDLHDRGDGYTF
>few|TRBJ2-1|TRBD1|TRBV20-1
TGCAGTGCTAGAGTGAGGGGGCCGAGCTCCTACAATGAGCAGTTCTTC
CSARVRGPSSYNEQFF
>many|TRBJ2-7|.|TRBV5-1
TGCGCCAGCAGCTATTTGTGGGGTCGGGGGCAGTACTACGAGCAGTACTTC
CASSYLWGRGQYYEQYF
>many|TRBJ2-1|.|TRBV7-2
TGTGCCAGCAGCTTAGGGGCTCCCAAAAACAATGAGCAGTTCTTC
CASSLGAPKNNEQFF
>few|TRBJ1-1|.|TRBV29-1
TGCAGCGGCCGAAAGACAGAGAACACTGAAGCTTTCTTT
CSGRKTENTEAFF
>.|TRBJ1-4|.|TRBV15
TGTGCCACCAGCAGAGATAGGCGACTCATTAATGAAAAACTGTTTTTT
CATSRDRRLINEKLFF
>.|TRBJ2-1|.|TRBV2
TGTGCCAGCAGCCTGATTTCGGGGACGGATGAGCAGTTCTTC
CASSLISGTDEQFF
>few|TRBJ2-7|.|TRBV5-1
TGCGCCAGCAGCTTTGATCGCAGGGGAGGATCGGGTTCCTACGAGCAGTACTTC
CASSFDRRGGSGSYEQYF
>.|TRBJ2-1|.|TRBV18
TGTGCCAGCTCTACCGACAGCCAGACAAATGAGCAGTTCTTC
CASSTDSQTNEQFF
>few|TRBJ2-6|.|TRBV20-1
TGCAGTGCTAGAGATTGGCAGCTCTCTGGGGCCAACGTCCTGACTTTC
CSARDWQLSGANVLTF
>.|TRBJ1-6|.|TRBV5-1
TGCGCCAGCAGCTCGGGGGCTGGACAGCCCGGTTCACCCCTCCACTTT
CASSSGAGQPGSPLHF
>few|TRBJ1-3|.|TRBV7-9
TGTGCCAGCAGCTTCGCAGGGACTGGAAACACCATATATTTT
CASSFAGTGNTIYF
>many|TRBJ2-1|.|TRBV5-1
TGCGCCAGCAGCTCTCTGACAGGTAGCTCCTACAATGAGCAGTTCTTC
CASSSLTGSSYNEQFF
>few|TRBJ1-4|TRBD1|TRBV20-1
TGCAGTGCTAGATCCCGAGAAACAGGGGGCGGCAATGAAAAACTGTTTTTT
CSARSRETGGGNEKLFF
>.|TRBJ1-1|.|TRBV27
TGTGCCAGCACCCCGCGGAGGAATATGAACACTGAAGCTTTCTTT
CASTPRRNMNTEAFF
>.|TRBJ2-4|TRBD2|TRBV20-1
TGCAGTGCTACCGGGGAAGCGGGGGACATTCAGTACTTC
CSATGEAGDIQYF
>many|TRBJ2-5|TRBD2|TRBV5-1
TGCGCCAGCAGCCCACCTGGCGGGAGTGAGACCCAGTACTTC
CASSPPGGSETQYF
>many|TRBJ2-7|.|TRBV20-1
TGCAGTGCTAGACACAGGGCTTCCGAGCAGTACTTC
CSARHRASEQYF
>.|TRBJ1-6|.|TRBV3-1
TGTGCCAGCAGCCTAACGCGAAGGTCACCCCTCCACTTT
CASSLTRRSPLHF
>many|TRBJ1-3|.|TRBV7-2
TGTGCCAGCAGCTTAGCGAGGGTCCACACCATATATTTT
CASSLARVHTIYF
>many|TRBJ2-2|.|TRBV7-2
TGTGCCAGCAGCTTAGGCCCGAGCCTCACCGGGGAGCTGTTTTTT
CASSLGPSLTGELFF
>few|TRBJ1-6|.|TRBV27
TGTGCCAGCAGGCCCGACTCTTTAACACCCCTCCACTTT
CASRPDSLTPLHF